This is a list of T cell receptor beta chains from one sample in a study of blood T cell repertoires in COVID-19. Method: immunoSEQ multiplex PCR; TCRdb's copy keeps in-frame clones and lacks some. The profile shows tens of thousands of clones, 82% of them singletons. The source material was peripheral blood. The receptor set was obtained from a man between 45 and 60 years old with active or convalescent COVID-19. Both conserved end residues are part of each CDR3. Each record gives: V gene, CDR3 protein.

v_call: TRBV28
cdr3_aa: CASSPAGQTNEKLFF

v_call: TRBV23-1
cdr3_aa: CASHAGQGGSPLHF

v_call: TRBV6-4
cdr3_aa: CASSVDSASYNEQFF

v_call: TRBV28
cdr3_aa: CASRRDRQETQYF

v_call: TRBV10-3
cdr3_aa: CAISESAGMNTEAFF

v_call: TRBV29-1
cdr3_aa: CSVGAGQGEGYTF

v_call: TRBV27
cdr3_aa: CASAKVGLGEKLFF

v_call: TRBV7-9
cdr3_aa: CASSFLEKLFF

v_call: TRBV27
cdr3_aa: CATLPSGGPFSYEQYF

v_call: TRBV15
cdr3_aa: CATSTYTNRGRNYGYTF

v_call: TRBV3-1/TRBV3-2
cdr3_aa: CASSQVRGGSNYGYTF

v_call: TRBV24-1
cdr3_aa: CATSDSMDYSYNEQFF

v_call: TRBV18
cdr3_aa: CASFDRGRLGTEAFF

v_call: TRBV19
cdr3_aa: CASSMGTGGFGTEAFF

v_call: TRBV4-1
cdr3_aa: CASSQVNRGETQYF

v_call: TRBV19
cdr3_aa: CASSRTGLSYEQYF

v_call: TRBV4-1
cdr3_aa: CASSQGPGSGNTIYF

v_call: TRBV14
cdr3_aa: CASSRSQGAWNEQFF

v_call: TRBV7-9
cdr3_aa: CASSLRDTGTEAFF

v_call: TRBV2
cdr3_aa: CASGGLAGETQYF

v_call: TRBV7-6
cdr3_aa: CASSQASQRGGTQYF

v_call: TRBV5-1
cdr3_aa: CASSQGTGGPHEQFF

v_call: TRBV2
cdr3_aa: CASRSGTGSSPQHF

v_call: TRBV19
cdr3_aa: CASADRNTEAFF

v_call: TRBV7-9
cdr3_aa: CASSLARTGELFF

v_call: TRBV27
cdr3_aa: CASSLLGQGGNQPQHF

v_call: TRBV5-1
cdr3_aa: CASSFQGKETQYF

v_call: TRBV29-1
cdr3_aa: CSVDSSALYNEQFF

v_call: TRBV12-3/TRBV12-4
cdr3_aa: CASSSGTGYEQYF

v_call: TRBV7-2
cdr3_aa: CASSSSWGLYEQYF

v_call: TRBV12-3/TRBV12-4
cdr3_aa: CASSRYEQYF

v_call: TRBV9
cdr3_aa: CASSVSVKPPQYF

v_call: TRBV5-6
cdr3_aa: CASSRGADSYEAFF

v_call: TRBV5-1
cdr3_aa: CASSPGGSTDTQYF

v_call: TRBV5-1
cdr3_aa: CASSVGQGKTQYF

v_call: TRBV30
cdr3_aa: CAWDRGTGNTIYF

v_call: TRBV6-2/TRBV6-3
cdr3_aa: CASSYPGLAVETQYF

v_call: TRBV24-1
cdr3_aa: CATSDDRGGTDTQYF